The 14 T cell receptor beta chains in this list originate from one sample, sequenced in a study of OX40 agonist ivuxolimab in advanced cancers. The repertoire was sequenced with immunoSEQ multiplex PCR; TCRdb's copy has only in-frame clones and lacks some. The table records approximately 67,000 clones, 75% to 90% of them present only once. Material: CD4+ or CD8+ T cells sorted from blood, obtained in a trial of the OX40 agonist ivuxolimab. Source of these receptors: an adult with an advanced solid tumor such as melanoma, head and neck, liver or kidney cancer.

This chain connects TRBV6-6 to TRBJ2-7, with 9 bases aligning to TRBD1. The CDR3 consists of 15 residues. The germline CDR1 and CDR2 sequences are MNHNY and SVGAGI (reference sequence). Losses at the gene ends were 6 bases for V and 4 bases for J; bases not matched to a gene: 10. CDR3 sequence: CASRLQGAQVYEQYF. The CDR3 bases are TGTGCCAGCAGACTACAGGGGGCTCAGGTTTACGAGCAGTACTTC.

The rearrangement uses TRBV16 and TRBJ1-1; 8 bases are shared with TRBD1. The CDR3 is made up of 15 amino acids. Trimming took 5 bases from V and 4 from J; bases not matched to a gene: 9. CDR1 KGHSY and CDR2 FQNENV come from the germline V gene. CDR3 nucleotide sequence: TGTGCCAGCAGCGCCCGACAGGGGATGGGCACTGAAGCTTTCTTT. Its translation: CASSARQGMGTEAFF.

The chain is built from TRBV19 and TRBJ2-7; D tentatively fits TRBD1 or TRBD2 (5 bases each). Germline loops: CDR1 LNHDA, CDR2 SQIVND (reference sequence). The CDR3 sequence is 14 residues long. V lost 3 bases, J lost 4 bases, and 13 bases lay in between. CDR3 coding DNA: TGTGCCAGTAGTATCAGTGAGGGGAGATACGAGCAGTACTTC. Protein product: CASSISEGRYEQYF.

V is TRBV7-9 and J is TRBJ1-1; D not certain. Germline-derived CDR1 and CDR2 are SEHNR and FQNEAQ (reference sequence). V was trimmed by 3 bases and J by 0 bases, leaving 5 bases between them. The CDR3 runs 13 residues. CDR3 protein: CASSFSMNTEAFF. As DNA, the CDR3 is TGTGCCAGCAGCTTTTCGATGAACACTGAAGCTTTCTTT.

This chain links TRBV5-1 with TRBJ2-5, with TRBD1 identical over 7 bases. Germline CDR1 SGHRS, CDR2 YFSETQ. Trimming cost V 4 bases and J 4 bases; bases outside gene matches: 7. The CDR3 is 14 amino acids. This CDR3 reads CASSRGGRRETQYF. The CDR3 region has the DNA TGCGCCAGCAGCCGAGGGGGCAGGAGAGAGACCCAGTACTTC.

The J gene is TRBJ2-2, the V gene TRBV9, with D perhaps matching TRBD1 (5 bases). Trimming pared 0 bases from V and 6 bases from J, leaving 18 bases between. Germline CDR1 SGDLS, CDR2 YYNGEE. The CDR3 is 17 amino acids. CDR3 loop: CASSVGWQGQKSGELFF. CDR3 nucleotide sequence: TGTGCCAGCAGCGTAGGTTGGCAGGGTCAAAAGTCCGGGGAGCTGTTTTTT.

The chain couples TRBV7-9 to TRBJ2-7; D not resolved. This CDR3 is 12 amino acids long. Trimming removed 3 bases from V and 1 base from J, with 4 bases in between. Germline V gene data show CDR1 as SEHNR and CDR2 as FQNEAQ (reference sequence). The CDR3 DNA follows: TGTGCCAGCAGCTTCGTTTCCTACGAGCAGTACTTC. Residues: CASSFVSYEQYF.

The CDR3 protein is CASSVGDRGPTDTQYF. The CDR3 DNA is TGTGCCAGCAGCGTAGGGGACAGGGGGCCCACAGATACGCAGTATTTT. The V and J genes are TRBV9 and TRBJ2-3; TRBD1 matches at 12 bases. With V trimmed by 0 bases and J by 2 bases, 1 base remained unmatched. Germline values: CDR1 SGDLS, CDR2 YYNGEE. The CDR3 totals 16 residues.

The chain has TRBV28 and TRBJ2-1; TRBD2 aligns across 7 bases. The CDR3 has 14 amino acids. The ends lost 2 bases at V and 7 bases at J; junction bases unmatched: 5. The V gene's germline CDR1 is MDHEN and CDR2 SYDVKM. The CDR3 spells CASSLLAETNEQFF. The CDR3, as DNA: TGTGCCAGCAGTTTACTAGCGGAAACGAATGAGCAGTTCTTC. Together with reference TRBV28 and TRBJ2-1, the CDR3 gives the full variable domain: DVKVTQSSRYLVKRTGEKVFLECVQDMDHENMFWYRQDPGLGLRLIYFSYDVKMKEKGDIPEGYSVSREKKERFSLILESASTNQTSMYLCASSLLAETNEQFFGPGTRLTVL.

Only one count was recorded for this clone. The CDR3 loop is CASSLVQGNYGYTF. The CDR3 nucleotides are TGTGCCAGCAGCTTGGTACAGGGAAACTATGGCTACACCTTC. The chain joins TRBV5-8 to TRBJ1-2, with D possibly TRBD1 on 6 matching bases. Trimming left V 0 bases short and J 2 bases short, with 8 bases between. The germline V gene encodes CDR1 SGHTS and CDR2 YDEGEE. The length of the CDR3 is 14 residues.

The chain is built from TRBV6-1 and TRBJ2-1; 7 bases match TRBD1. This CDR3 is 16 amino acids long. Unmatched junction bases numbered 10, after V lost 2 bases and J lost 6 bases. CDR1 is MNHNS, CDR2 SASEGT, per germline. CDR3 in amino acids: CASSESKGQLRNEQFF. The CDR3 DNA is TGTGCCAGCAGTGAATCGAAGGGACAGCTCCGCAATGAGCAGTTCTTC.

This clone was detected once. The chain joins TRBV4-1 to TRBJ1-5; 7 nucleotides line up with TRBD1. This CDR3 has 18 residues. Unmatched junction bases numbered 8, after V lost 0 bases and J lost 0 bases. CDR1 is MGHRA and CDR2 is YSYEKL in the germline V gene. CDR3 nucleotides: TGCGCCAGCAGCCAAGATCCCGGGACAGCTTATAGCAATCAGCCCCAGCATTTT. It specifies CASSQDPGTAYSNQPQHF.

The rearrangement links TRBV7-9 to TRBJ2-3; D unclear. The germline V gene has CDR1 SEHNR and CDR2 FQNEAQ (reference sequence). The CDR3 spans 13 residues. V lost 4 bases to trimming and J lost 6 bases, with 11 bases between them. The CDR3 loop is CASSSDLLDTQYF. The CDR3 DNA follows: TGTGCCAGCAGCTCCGACCTCCTGGATACGCAGTATTTT.

The chain joins TRBV27 to TRBJ2-5; 7 positions match TRBD1. The J call may be in error: the DNA end matches TRBJ2-7 better. CDR1 and CDR2 (germline): MNHEY, SMNVEV (reference sequence). The CDR3 is 14 amino acids. The CDR3 DNA reads as TGTGCCAGCAGTGTAGGGACAGTGACCTACGAGCAGTACTTC. It translates to CASSVGTVTYEQYF.